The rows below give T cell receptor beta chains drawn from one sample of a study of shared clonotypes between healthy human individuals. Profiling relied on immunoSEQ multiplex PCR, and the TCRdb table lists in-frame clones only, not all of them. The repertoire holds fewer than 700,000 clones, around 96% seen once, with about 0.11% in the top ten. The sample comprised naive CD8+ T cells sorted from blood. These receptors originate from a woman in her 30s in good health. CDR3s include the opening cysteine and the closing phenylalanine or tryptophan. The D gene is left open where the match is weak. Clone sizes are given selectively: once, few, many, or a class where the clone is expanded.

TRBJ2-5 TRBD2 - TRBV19 CASSIGEGLAGLETQYF TGTGCCAGTAGTATAGGGGAGGGGCTAGCGGGACTGGAGACCCAGTACTTC
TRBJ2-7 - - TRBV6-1 CASSLFTAEQYF TGTGCCAGCAGTCTTTTTACAGCGGAGCAGTACTTC
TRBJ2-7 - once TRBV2 CASSSGGLTYEQYF TGTGCCAGCAGTTCCGGCGGACTCACCTACGAGCAGTACTTC
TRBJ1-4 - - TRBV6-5 CASSTGAMARKLFF TGTGCCAGCAGCACCGGCGCGATGGCGAGGAAACTGTTTTTT
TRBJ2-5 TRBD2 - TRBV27 CASRGLAGIELETQYF TGTGCCAGCCGAGGACTAGCGGGAATCGAATTAGAGACCCAGTACTTC
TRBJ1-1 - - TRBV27 CASSLAAVTEAFF TGTGCCAGCAGTTTAGCGGCAGTCACTGAAGCTTTCTTT
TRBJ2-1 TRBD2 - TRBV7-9 CASSSTGTRINEQFF TGTGCCAGCAGTTCTACCGGGACTAGAATCAATGAGCAGTTCTTC
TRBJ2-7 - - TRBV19 CASSPGRASFYEQYF TGTGCCAGTAGCCCCGGGCGTGCGTCCTTCTACGAGCAGTACTTC
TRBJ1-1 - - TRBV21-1 CASRDEGNGGTEAFF TGTGCCAGCCGGGATGAAGGGAACGGCGGGACTGAAGCTTTCTTT
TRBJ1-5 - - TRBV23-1 CASSQCRGTGLPGNQPQHF TGCGCCAGCAGTCAATGCCGCGGGACGGGCCTACCTGGCAATCAGCCCCAGCATTTT
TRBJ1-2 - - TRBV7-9 CASSFGAETNYGYTF TGTGCCAGCAGCTTCGGGGCGGAAACTAACTATGGCTACACCTTC
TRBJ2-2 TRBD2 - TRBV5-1 CASSWEREVPGELFF TGCGCCAGCAGCTGGGAGCGGGAGGTCCCCGGGGAGCTGTTTTTT
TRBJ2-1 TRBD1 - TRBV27 CASRWTGDTYNEQFF TGTGCCAGCAGGTGGACAGGGGACACCTACAATGAGCAGTTCTTC
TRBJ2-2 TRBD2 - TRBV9 CASSHSGRHANTGELFF TGTGCCAGCAGCCACAGCGGGAGGCACGCGAACACCGGGGAGCTGTTTTTT